The T cell receptor beta chain under discussion was sequenced for a study of shared clonotypes between healthy human individuals. Overall study findings and caveats: Memory subsets had estimated richness that was generally smaller than that of naive subsets.

CDR3 length: 14 amino acids. The V and J ends lost 6 bases and 2 bases respectively, with 11 bases between them. Germline V gene lookup returns CDR1 MNHEY and CDR2 SVGAGI. A note on this clone: Antigen: not known.

TCRdb's copy holds only in-frame clones and misses some; the assay was immunoSEQ multiplex PCR. The sample lists some 650,000 clones; around 97% were seen once. Splitting of CD4+ cells produced CD45RA+ naive and CD45RA-negative memory subsets. The gene calls are TRBV6-5 and TRBJ1-3, with a weak D call TRBD1 (6 bases). The clonotype comes from a woman aged 25-40 years in good health. Sequenced sample: naive CD4+ T cells sorted from blood. Subset here: CD45RA+ positively selected. CDR3 sequence reads: CASSSGETGNTIYF. CDR3 DNA sequence: TGTGCCAGCAGCTCAGGGGAAACTGGAAACACCATATATTTT.